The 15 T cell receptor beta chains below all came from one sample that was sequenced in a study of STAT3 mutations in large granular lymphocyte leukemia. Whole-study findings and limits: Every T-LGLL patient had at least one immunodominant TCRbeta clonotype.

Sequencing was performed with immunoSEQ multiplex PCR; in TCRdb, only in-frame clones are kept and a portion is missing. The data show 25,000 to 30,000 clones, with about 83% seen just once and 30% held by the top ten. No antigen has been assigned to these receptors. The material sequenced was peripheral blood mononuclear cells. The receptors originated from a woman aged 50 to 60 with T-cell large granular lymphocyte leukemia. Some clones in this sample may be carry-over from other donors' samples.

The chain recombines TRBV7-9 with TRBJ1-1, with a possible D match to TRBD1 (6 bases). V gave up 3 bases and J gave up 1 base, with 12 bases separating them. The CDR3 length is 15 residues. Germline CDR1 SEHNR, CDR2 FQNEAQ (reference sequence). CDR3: CASSFPGARNTEAFF. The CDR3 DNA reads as TGTGCCAGCAGCTTCCCGGGGGCTAGGAACACTGAAGCTTTCTTT.

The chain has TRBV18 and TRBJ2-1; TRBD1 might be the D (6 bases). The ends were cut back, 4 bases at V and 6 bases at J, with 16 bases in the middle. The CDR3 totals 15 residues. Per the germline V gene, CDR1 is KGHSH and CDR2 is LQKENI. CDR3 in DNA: TGTGCCAGCTCACAAATACAGGGAATTGGCAATGAGCAGTTCTTC. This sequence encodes CASSQIQGIGNEQFF.

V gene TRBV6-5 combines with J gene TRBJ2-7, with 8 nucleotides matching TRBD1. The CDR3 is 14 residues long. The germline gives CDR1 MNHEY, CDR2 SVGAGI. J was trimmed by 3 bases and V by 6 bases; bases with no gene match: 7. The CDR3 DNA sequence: TGTGCCAGCAGACCAGGGGGCGCTTTCTACGAGCAGTACTTC. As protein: CASRPGGAFYEQYF.

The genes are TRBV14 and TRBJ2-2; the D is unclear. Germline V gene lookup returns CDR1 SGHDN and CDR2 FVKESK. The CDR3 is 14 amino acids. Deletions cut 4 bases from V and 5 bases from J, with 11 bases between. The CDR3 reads CASSLQDGTGELFF. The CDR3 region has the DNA TGTGCCAGCAGCCTTCAGGACGGGACCGGGGAGCTGTTTTTT.

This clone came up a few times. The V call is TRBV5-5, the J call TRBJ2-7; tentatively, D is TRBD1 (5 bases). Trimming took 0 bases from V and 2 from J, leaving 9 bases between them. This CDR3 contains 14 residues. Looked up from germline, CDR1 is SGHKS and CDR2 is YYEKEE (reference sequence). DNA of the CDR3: TGTGCCAGCAGCTTGGGGGCAGGGACCTACGAGCAGTACTTC. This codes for CASSLGAGTYEQYF. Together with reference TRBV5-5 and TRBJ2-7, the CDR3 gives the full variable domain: DAGVTQSPTHLIKTRGQQVTLRCSPISGHKSVSWYQQVLGQGPQFIFQYYEKEERGRGNFPDRFSARQFPNYSSELNVNALLLGDSALYLCASSLGAGTYEQYFGPGTRLTVT.

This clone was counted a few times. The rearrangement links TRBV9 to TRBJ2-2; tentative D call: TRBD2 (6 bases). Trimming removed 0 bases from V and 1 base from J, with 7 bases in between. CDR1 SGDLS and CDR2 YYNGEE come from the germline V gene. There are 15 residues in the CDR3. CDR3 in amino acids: CASSVGLVNTGELFF. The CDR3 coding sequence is TGTGCCAGCAGCGTAGGACTAGTGAACACCGGGGAGCTGTTTTTT.

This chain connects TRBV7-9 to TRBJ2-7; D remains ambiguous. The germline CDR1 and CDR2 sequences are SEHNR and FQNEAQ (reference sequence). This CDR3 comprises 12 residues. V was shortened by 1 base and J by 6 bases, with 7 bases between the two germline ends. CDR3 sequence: CASSLVSLEQYF. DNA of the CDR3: TGTGCCAGCAGCTTAGTAAGTCTCGAGCAGTACTTC.

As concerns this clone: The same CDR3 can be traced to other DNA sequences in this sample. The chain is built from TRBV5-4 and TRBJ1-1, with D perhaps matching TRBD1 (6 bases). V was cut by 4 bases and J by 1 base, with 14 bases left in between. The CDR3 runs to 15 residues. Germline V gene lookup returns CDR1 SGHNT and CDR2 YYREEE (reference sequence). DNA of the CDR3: TGTGCCAGCAGCCTAGGGGGTACTGGGAACACTGAAGCTTTCTTT. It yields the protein CASSLGGTGNTEAFF.

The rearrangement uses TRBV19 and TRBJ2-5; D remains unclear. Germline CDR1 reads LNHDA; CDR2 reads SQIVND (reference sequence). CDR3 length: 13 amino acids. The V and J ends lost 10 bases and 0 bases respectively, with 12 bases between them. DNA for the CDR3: TGTGCCACATCTCGGGCCTACCAAGAGACCCAGTACTTC. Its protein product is CATSRAYQETQYF.

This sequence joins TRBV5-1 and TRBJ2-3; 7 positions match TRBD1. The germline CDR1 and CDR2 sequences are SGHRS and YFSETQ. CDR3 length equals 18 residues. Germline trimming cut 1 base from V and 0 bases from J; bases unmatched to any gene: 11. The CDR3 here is CASSLRPLTGISTDTQYF. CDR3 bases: TGCGCCAGCAGCTTGCGGCCATTGACAGGGATTAGCACAGATACGCAGTATTTT.

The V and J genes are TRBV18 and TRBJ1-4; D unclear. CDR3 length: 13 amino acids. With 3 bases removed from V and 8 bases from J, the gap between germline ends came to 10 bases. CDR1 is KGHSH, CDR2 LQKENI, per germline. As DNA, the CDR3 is TGTGCCAGCTCACCGAGGGATCAGGAAAAACTGTTTTTT. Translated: CASSPRDQEKLFF.

The CDR3 here is CASSQTDIWYTF. DNA of the CDR3: TGTGCCAGCAGCCAGACTGACATCTGGTACACCTTC. The chain carries TRBV5-6 and TRBJ1-2; D not certain. Germline V lookup: CDR1 SGHDT, CDR2 YYEEEE. The CDR3 length is 12 residues. V gave up 4 bases and J gave up 11 bases, with 15 bases separating them.

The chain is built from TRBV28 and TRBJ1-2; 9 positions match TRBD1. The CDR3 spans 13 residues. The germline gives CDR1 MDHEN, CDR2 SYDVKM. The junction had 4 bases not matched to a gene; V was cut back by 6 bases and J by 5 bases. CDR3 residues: CASRPGTGYGYTF. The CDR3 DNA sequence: TGTGCCAGCAGACCAGGGACAGGGTATGGCTACACCTTC.

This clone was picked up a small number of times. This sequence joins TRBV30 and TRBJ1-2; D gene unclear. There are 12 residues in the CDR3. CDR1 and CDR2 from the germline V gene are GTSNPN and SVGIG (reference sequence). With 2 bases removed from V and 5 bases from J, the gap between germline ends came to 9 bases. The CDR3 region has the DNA TGTGCCTGGAGTCTAGGGAATTATGGCTACACCTTC. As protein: CAWSLGNYGYTF.

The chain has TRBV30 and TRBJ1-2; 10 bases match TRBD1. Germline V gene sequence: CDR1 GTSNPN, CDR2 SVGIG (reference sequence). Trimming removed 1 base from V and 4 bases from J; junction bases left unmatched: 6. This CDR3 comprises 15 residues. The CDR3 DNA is TGTGCCTGGAGTGGGGACAGGGGTTATGGCTATGGCTACACCTTC. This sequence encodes CAWSGDRGYGYGYTF.